This T cell receptor beta chain appears in the sequencing data of a study of shared clonotypes between healthy human individuals. In germline, CDR1 is KGHSH, CDR2 LQKENI. The V gene lost 6 bases and the J gene lost 3 bases, with 7 bases spanning the gap. The CDR3 extends over 12 amino acids. Repertoires were generated with immunoSEQ multiplex PCR, while TCRdb's copy carries only in-frame clones and drops some. The data contain over a million clones, roughly 70% of them singletons. Sequenced material: memory CD4+ T cells sorted from blood. The subset was: CD45RA-negative fraction. The source of this sequence is a man between 18 and 29 years old in good health. The chain combines TRBV18 with TRBJ2-3, with D uncertain. As DNA, the CDR3 is TGTGCCAGCTCGCACAGAACAGATACGCAGTATTTT. Its translation: CASSHRTDTQYF.